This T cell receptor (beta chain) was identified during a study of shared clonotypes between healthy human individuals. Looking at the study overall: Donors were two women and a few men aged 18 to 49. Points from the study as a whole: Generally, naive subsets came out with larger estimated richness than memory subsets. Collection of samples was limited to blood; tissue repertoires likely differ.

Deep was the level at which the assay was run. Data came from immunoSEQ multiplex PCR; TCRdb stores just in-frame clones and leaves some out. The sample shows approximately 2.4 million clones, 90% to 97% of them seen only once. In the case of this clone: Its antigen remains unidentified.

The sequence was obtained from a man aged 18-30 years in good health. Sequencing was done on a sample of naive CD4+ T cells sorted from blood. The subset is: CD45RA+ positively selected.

CDR3 residues: CASSLSRVQNEKLFF. The DNA for the CDR3 is TGTGCCAGCAGCCTCTCTAGGGTCCAAAATGAAAAACTGTTTTTT. The chain employs TRBV7-2 and TRBJ1-4; D remains unclear. This CDR3 contains 15 residues. Trimming took off 5 bases at V and 5 bases at J, with 15 bases between the two ends. Looked up from germline, CDR1 is SGHTA and CDR2 is FQGNSA.